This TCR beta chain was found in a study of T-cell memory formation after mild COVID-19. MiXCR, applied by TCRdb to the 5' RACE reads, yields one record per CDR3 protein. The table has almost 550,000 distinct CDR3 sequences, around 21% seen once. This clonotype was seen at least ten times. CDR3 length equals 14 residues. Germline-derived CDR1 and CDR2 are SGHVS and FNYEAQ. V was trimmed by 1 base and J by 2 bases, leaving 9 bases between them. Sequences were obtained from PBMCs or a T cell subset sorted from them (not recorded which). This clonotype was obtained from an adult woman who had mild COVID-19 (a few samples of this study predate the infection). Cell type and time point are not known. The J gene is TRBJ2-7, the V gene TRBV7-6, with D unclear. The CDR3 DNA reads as TGTGCCAGCAGCTTAGTGCCTGACACCTACGAGCAGTACTTC. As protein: CASSLVPDTYEQYF.